These 32 T cell receptor beta chains came from one sample sequenced in a study of cytomegalovirus exposure and HLA in healthy donors. Generated by immunoSEQ multiplex PCR, the TCRdb table keeps only in-frame clones and is missing some. The sample has about 250,000 clones; over 75% are singletons. Sample: PBMCs. The source is a man aged 18 to 30 in good health and CMV-seropositive.

This clone has a handful of counts. The chain combines TRBV7-9 with TRBJ2-7, with no clear D. The CDR3 is made up of 15 amino acids. The ends were cut back, 5 bases at V and 2 bases at J, with 16 bases in the middle. Germline CDR1 reads SEHNR; CDR2 reads FQNEAQ (reference sequence). The CDR3 nucleotides are TGTGCCAGCAGCACACGATCGGACCGGACCTACGAGCAGTACTTC. Translation gives CASSTRSDRTYEQYF.

This rearrangement joins TRBV2 to TRBJ1-5; TRBD1 is a possible D gene (6 bases). The V end lost 2 bases, the J end lost 7 bases, and 18 bases lay between the germline ends. The CDR3 has 16 amino acids. Germline lookup yields CDR1 SNHLY and CDR2 FYNNEI. CDR3 nucleotide sequence: TGTGCCAGCAGTGAACTAATGGGGGGCGCGACCCAGCCCCAGCATTTT. It specifies CASSELMGGATQPQHF. The whole variable domain, remainder taken from reference TRBV2 and TRBJ1-5, is EPEVTQTPSHQVTQMGQEVILRCVPISNHLYFYWYRQILGQKVEFLVSFYNNEISEKSEIFDDQFSVERPDGSNFTLKIRSTKLEDSAMYFCASSELMGGATQPQHFGDGTRLSIL.

The rearrangement joins TRBV29-1 to TRBJ2-7; D is tentatively TRBD1 or TRBD2 (5 bases each). This CDR3 spans 13 amino acids. Trimming stripped 2 bases from V and 4 bases from J, with 12 bases between. CDR1 is SQVTM, CDR2 ANQGSEA, per germline. The CDR3 DNA follows: TGCAGCGTTGAATGGGACGCCTCGTACGAGCAGTACTTC. This codes for CSVEWDASYEQYF.

CDR3 sequence: CASSLGDSNEQYF. The CDR3 bases are TGTGCCAGCAGCTTGGGGGACAGCAACGAGCAGTACTTC. V usage is TRBV5-6 and J usage is TRBJ2-7; 7 bases are shared with TRBD1. The CDR3 is 13 amino acids. Germline V gene sequence: CDR1 SGHDT, CDR2 YYEEEE. After removal of 0 bases from V and 5 bases from J, the junction contained 2 bases not matched to a gene.

The rearrangement uses TRBV5-6 and TRBJ1-2; D remains unclear. The CDR3 has 13 residues. With 0 bases removed from V and 2 bases from J, the gap between germline ends came to 5 bases. The germline gives CDR1 SGHDT, CDR2 YYEEEE. The CDR3 nucleotides are TGTGCCAGCAGCTTGGATCAGAACTATGGCTACACCTTC. Translating gives CASSLDQNYGYTF.

The chain is built from TRBV14 and TRBJ2-7; 8 nucleotides match TRBD1. Germline assignment: CDR1 SGHDN and CDR2 FVKESK. With V trimmed by 4 bases and J by 2 bases, 4 bases remained unmatched. The CDR3 runs 14 residues. The CDR3 coding sequence is TGTGCCAGCAGCCGGACAGGGAGGCCCTACGAGCAGTACTTC. Its translation is CASSRTGRPYEQYF.

The chain carries TRBV6-6 and TRBJ2-7; D tentatively fits TRBD1 or TRBD2 (5 bases each). The CDR3 is 14 amino acids. V was pared by 2 bases and J by 0 bases, with 8 bases between. Germline V lookup: CDR1 MNHNY, CDR2 SVGAGI (reference sequence). The CDR3 nucleotides are TGTGCCAGCAGTTACGAGAGGGGCTCCTACGAGCAGTACTTC. It codes for CASSYERGSYEQYF.

The chain combines TRBV18 with TRBJ2-1; 11 bases are shared with TRBD1. Per the germline V gene, CDR1 is KGHSH and CDR2 is LQKENI. The V segment lost 5 bases and the J segment 6 bases; nucleotides outside the gene matches: 9. The CDR3 length is 16 residues. CDR3 residues: CASSSFGTGGINEQFF. CDR3 DNA: TGTGCCAGCTCATCGTTCGGGACAGGGGGGATCAATGAGCAGTTCTTC.

The gene calls are TRBV7-8 and TRBJ2-3; D perhaps matches TRBD2 (6 bases). The CDR3 loop spans 15 amino acids. The V and J ends lost 5 bases and 2 bases respectively, with 14 bases between them. Germline loops: CDR1 SGHVS, CDR2 FQNEAQ. CDR3 nucleotides: TGTGCCAGCAGCCCCTACGGGGGATTCACAGATACGCAGTATTTT. Translated, it gives CASSPYGGFTDTQYF.

The chain couples TRBV6-5 to TRBJ2-1; 7 bases match TRBD2. This CDR3 is 15 amino acids long. Germline CDR1 MNHEY, CDR2 SVGAGI. J was trimmed by 9 bases and V by 5 bases; bases with no gene match: 13. The CDR3 reads CASSPLTGGDGEQFF. Here the CDR3 DNA reads TGTGCCAGCAGTCCCCTCACTGGGGGGGACGGTGAGCAGTTCTTC.

The gene calls are TRBV30 and TRBJ1-1; 7 bases match TRBD1. This CDR3 region has 14 residues. The germline V gene has CDR1 GTSNPN and CDR2 SVGIG (reference sequence). Trimming at V came to 3 bases and at J to 4 bases, leaving 8 bases not matched to a gene. DNA of the CDR3: TGTGCCTGGAGGAGTTACAGGGGTAGCACTGAAGCTTTCTTT. It is translated as CAWRSYRGSTEAFF. The variable domain in full, with the rest retrieved from reference TRBV30 and TRBJ1-1, is SQTIHQWPATLVQPVGSPLSLECTVEGTSNPNLYWYRQAAGRGLQLLFYSVGIGQISSEVPQNLSASRPQDRQFILSSKKLLLSDSGFYLCAWRSYRGSTEAFFGQGTRLTVV.

This chain connects TRBV27 to TRBJ2-3; D is undetermined. V was shortened by 2 bases and J by 5 bases, with 8 bases between the two germline ends. Germline CDR1 MNHEY, CDR2 SMNVEV (reference sequence). CDR3 length equals 13 residues. CDR3 bases: TGTGCCAGCAGTTTAATCTGGGGAGATACGCAGTATTTT. Translation: CASSLIWGDTQYF.

This clone was seen just once. The chain uses TRBV5-6 and TRBJ1-2; tentative D call: TRBD1 (5 bases). Trimming stripped 4 bases from V and 4 bases from J, with 17 bases between. The length of the CDR3 is 15 residues. CDR1 and CDR2 (germline): SGHDT, YYEEEE. The CDR3 is CASSGGLGPSYGYTF. Here the CDR3 DNA reads TGTGCCAGCAGCGGCGGGCTGGGGCCAAGCTATGGCTACACCTTC. Variable domain in full (rest from reference TRBV5-6 and TRBJ1-2): DAGVTQSPTHLIKTRGQQVTLRCSPKSGHDTVSWYQQALGQGPQFIFQYYEEEERQRGNFPDRFSGHQFPNYSSELNVNALLLGDSALYLCASSGGLGPSYGYTFGSGTRLTVV.

The rearrangement uses TRBV14 and TRBJ1-1, with TRBD1 as a possible D gene (5 bases). Trimming took off 3 bases at V and 3 bases at J, with 11 bases between the two ends. CDR3 length: 14 residues. Germline V gene lookup returns CDR1 SGHDN and CDR2 FVKESK. The DNA for the CDR3 is TGTGCCAGCAGCCATCAGGGTAGGGACACTGAAGCTTTCTTT. Protein sequence: CASSHQGRDTEAFF.

This clone was seen once. This sequence joins TRBV6-6 and TRBJ1-5; D is uncertain. V lost 2 bases to trimming and J lost 7 bases, with 15 bases between them. CDR3 length: 15 amino acids. Germline V gene lookup returns CDR1 MNHNY and CDR2 SVGAGI (reference sequence). This chain's CDR3 is CASSYEGHSGQPQHF. In DNA form, the CDR3 reads TGTGCCAGCAGTTACGAAGGGCATTCGGGCCAGCCCCAGCATTTT.

The chain employs TRBV7-7 and TRBJ2-3; no clear D. The CDR3 has 14 residues. CDR1 and CDR2 from the germline V gene are SSHAT and FNYEAQ (reference sequence). Trimming shortened V by 5 bases and J by 0 bases, and 9 bases separated the two germline ends. CDR3 sequence reads: CASSATASTDTQYF. As DNA, the CDR3 is TGTGCCAGCAGCGCCACTGCTAGCACAGATACGCAGTATTTT.

The count of this clone is one. The chain has TRBV6-1 and TRBJ2-7; D not resolved. The V gene's germline CDR1 is MNHNS and CDR2 SASEGT. The CDR3 consists of 13 residues. V was trimmed by 5 bases and J by 4 bases, leaving 12 bases between them. The CDR3 DNA sequence: TGTGCCAGCAGTAGCTCCCTAGAATACGAGCAGTACTTC. Translating gives CASSSSLEYEQYF.

This clone came up a few times. The chain joins TRBV28 to TRBJ1-5, with D possibly being TRBD1 (6 bases). V was cut by 2 bases and J by 6 bases, with 14 bases left in between. Germline CDR1 MDHEN, CDR2 SYDVKM. The CDR3 has 15 residues. CDR3 bases: TGTGCCAGCAGTTTAGCGCAGGGGTTAGGTCAGCCCCAGCATTTT. Residues: CASSLAQGLGQPQHF. The whole variable domain, remainder taken from reference TRBV28 and TRBJ1-5, is DVKVTQSSRYLVKRTGEKVFLECVQDMDHENMFWYRQDPGLGLRLIYFSYDVKMKEKGDIPEGYSVSREKKERFSLILESASTNQTSMYLCASSLAQGLGQPQHFGDGTRLSIL.

The V call is TRBV27, the J call TRBJ2-1, with D perhaps matching TRBD1 (6 bases). The CDR3 is 15 amino acids. The V gene lost 2 bases and the J gene lost 0 bases, with 8 bases spanning the gap. Germline lookup yields CDR1 MNHEY and CDR2 SMNVEV (reference sequence). The CDR3 DNA is TGTGCCAGCAGTTTAGGACAGAACTCCTACAATGAGCAGTTCTTC. Amino acid sequence: CASSLGQNSYNEQFF.

The chain is built from TRBV6-5 and TRBJ1-5, with D unclear. The length of the CDR3 is 13 residues. Trimming took off 1 base at V and 7 bases at J, with 8 bases between the two ends. Germline V gene sequence: CDR1 MNHEY, CDR2 SVGAGI. CDR3 sequence: CASSYWPGQPQHF. Here the CDR3 DNA reads TGTGCCAGCAGTTACTGGCCGGGGCAGCCCCAGCATTTT.

The V and J genes are TRBV5-1 and TRBJ2-7; D is possibly TRBD1 or TRBD2 (6 bases each). Germline V CDR1 and CDR2: SGHRS, YFSETQ. The CDR3 contains 14 residues. V was trimmed by 6 bases and J by 2 bases, leaving 15 bases between them. Here the CDR3 reads CASTQGTGAYEQYF. CDR3 nucleotides: TGCGCCAGCACCCAGGGGACGGGGGCCTACGAGCAGTACTTC. Looking up the rest from reference TRBV5-1 and TRBJ2-7 gives the full variable domain: KAGVTQTPRYLIKTRGQQVTLSCSPISGHRSVSWYQQTPGQGLQFLFEYFSETQRNKGNFPGRFSGRQFSNSRSEMNVSTLELGDSALYLCASTQGTGAYEQYFGPGTRLTVT.

The chain recombines TRBV19 with TRBJ1-5; 9 nucleotides align to TRBD1. With V trimmed by 6 bases and J by 1 base, 16 bases remained unmatched. In germline, CDR1 is LNHDA, CDR2 SQIVND (reference sequence). This CDR3 has 19 amino acids. The CDR3 DNA sequence: TGTGCCAGTAGCCACAACATGATACAGGGGGCGATAAGCAATCAGCCCCAGCATTTT. Its translation: CASSHNMIQGAISNQPQHF.

This chain links TRBV11-2 with TRBJ1-1; no clear D gene. The germline V gene encodes CDR1 SGHAT and CDR2 FQNNGV. There are 17 residues in the CDR3. Trimming took off 0 bases at V and 4 bases at J, with 18 bases between the two ends. The CDR3, as DNA: TGTGCCAGCAGCTTAGATATGTGGCAGGACCACACCACTGAAGCTTTCTTT. It specifies CASSLDMWQDHTTEAFF.

This clone was observed a few times. The chain employs TRBV7-6 and TRBJ2-2; D is undetermined. Deletions cut 3 bases from V and 7 bases from J, with 3 bases between. Germline lookup yields CDR1 SGHVS and CDR2 FNYEAQ. This CDR3 region has 11 residues. CDR3 in DNA: TGTGCCAGCAGCTTGATCGGGGAGCTGTTTTTT. This sequence encodes CASSLIGELFF.

V is TRBV19 and J is TRBJ2-1; D call uncertain. Germline V gene data show CDR1 as LNHDA and CDR2 as SQIVND (reference sequence). Trimming took 5 bases from V and 8 from J, leaving 10 bases between them. CDR3 length: 12 residues. The CDR3 coding sequence is TGTGCCAGTAGTGCGACTTGGGATGAGCAGTTCTTC. This sequence encodes CASSATWDEQFF.

The chain employs TRBV30 and TRBJ1-1, with 8 bases matching TRBD1. Trimming removed 7 bases from V and 5 bases from J; junction bases left unmatched: 6. This CDR3 contains 12 residues. Per the germline V gene, CDR1 is GTSNPN and CDR2 is SVGIG (reference sequence). The CDR3 nucleotides are TGTGCCTCTAAACAGGGGGGGACTGAAGCTTTCTTT. Residues: CASKQGGTEAFF.

This clone was counted only a few times. The chain has TRBV4-1 and TRBJ2-7; possible D gene TRBD2, 5 bases. CDR1 MGHRA and CDR2 YSYEKL come from the germline V gene. V lost 3 bases, J lost 0 bases, and 9 bases lay in between. The CDR3 sequence is 14 residues long. This CDR3 reads CASSQVTTSYEQYF. In DNA, the CDR3 is TGCGCCAGCAGCCAGGTGACTACCTCCTACGAGCAGTACTTC.

In DNA, the CDR3 is TGCAGTGCACGGGGTGGGAATGAGCAGTTCTTC. This sequence encodes CSARGGNEQFF. V is TRBV20-1 and J is TRBJ2-1; tentatively, D is TRBD2 (5 bases). V was shortened by 6 bases and J by 7 bases, with 10 bases between the two germline ends. Looked up from germline, CDR1 is DFQATT and CDR2 is SNEGSKA (reference sequence). The length of the CDR3 is 11 residues.

V gene TRBV27 combines with J gene TRBJ2-3; D not certain. The CDR3 runs to 14 residues. Looked up from germline, CDR1 is MNHEY and CDR2 is SMNVEV (reference sequence). V was trimmed by 0 bases and J by 4 bases, leaving 8 bases between them. The CDR3 coding sequence is TGTGCCAGCAGTTTATCGATAAACGCAGATACGCAGTATTTT. Translating it yields CASSLSINADTQYF.

This rearrangement joins TRBV5-1 to TRBJ1-1; TRBD1 might be the D (5 bases). In germline, CDR1 is SGHRS, CDR2 YFSETQ. The CDR3 consists of 16 residues. Trimming took off 3 bases at V and 0 bases at J, with 15 bases between the two ends. The CDR3, as DNA: TGCGCCAGCAGCTGGAGACAGTCCGTTATGAACACTGAAGCTTTCTTT. It yields the protein CASSWRQSVMNTEAFF.

The V gene is TRBV6-1, the J gene TRBJ1-1, with a tentative D call TRBD1 (6 bases). CDR3 length: 17 amino acids. Germline V gives CDR1 MNHNS, CDR2 SASEGT. Trimming took off 1 base at V and 4 bases at J, with 19 bases between the two ends. CDR3 amino acids: CASSEVFRKGGSTEAFF. In DNA form, the CDR3 reads TGTGCCAGCAGTGAAGTTTTCCGAAAAGGGGGAAGCACTGAAGCTTTCTTT.

The rearrangement links TRBV4-2 to TRBJ2-7; no definite D call. The germline V gene encodes CDR1 LGHNA and CDR2 YNFKEQ. V lost 0 bases to trimming and J lost 3 bases, with 12 bases between them. The CDR3 is 15 residues long. CDR3 sequence reads: CASSQDIGPYYEQYF. CDR3 DNA sequence: TGTGCCAGCAGCCAAGATATCGGCCCTTACTACGAGCAGTACTTC.